The 3 T cell receptor beta chains reported below all come from one sample, sequenced in a study of human versus mouse CDR3 diversity and MHC coevolution. This table comes from immunoSEQ multiplex PCR, and its TCRdb copy is limited to in-frame clones, with some not included. The data show roughly 81,000 clones, roughly 95% seen once. The source material was naive CD4+ T cells from blood. Stated subset: CD45RO-negative CD62L-positive naive CD4 T cells. These receptors originate from a person between 25 and 75 years old in good health.

CDR3 in amino acids: CASSRDRGGEQYF. In nucleotides, the CDR3 is TGTGCCAGTAGTCGGGACAGGGGTGGGGAGCAGTACTTC. This chain connects TRBV19 to TRBJ2-7; 10 bases align to TRBD1. This CDR3 is 13 amino acids long. From germline, CDR1 is LNHDA and CDR2 SQIVND (reference sequence). With V trimmed by 5 bases and J by 7 bases, 5 bases remained unmatched.

The rearrangement uses TRBV28 and TRBJ1-2; D remains unclear. Germline loops: CDR1 MDHEN, CDR2 SYDVKM. The CDR3 has 14 amino acids. V dropped 7 bases and J dropped 3 bases, with 15 bases sitting between them. Here the CDR3 reads CASTLGREDYGYTF. For the CDR3, the DNA is TGTGCCAGCACCCTTGGACGGGAAGACTATGGCTACACCTTC.

V usage is TRBV5-4 and J usage is TRBJ2-1; 15 bases align to TRBD2. Germline CDR1 reads SGHNT; CDR2 reads YYREEE (reference sequence). The V gene end was trimmed by 4 bases and the J gene end by 7 bases; junction bases not matched to a gene: 12. The length of the CDR3 is 18 residues. CDR3 region: CASSPTPGLAGGINEQFF. DNA of the CDR3: TGTGCCAGCAGCCCTACACCGGGACTAGCGGGGGGTATTAATGAGCAGTTCTTC.